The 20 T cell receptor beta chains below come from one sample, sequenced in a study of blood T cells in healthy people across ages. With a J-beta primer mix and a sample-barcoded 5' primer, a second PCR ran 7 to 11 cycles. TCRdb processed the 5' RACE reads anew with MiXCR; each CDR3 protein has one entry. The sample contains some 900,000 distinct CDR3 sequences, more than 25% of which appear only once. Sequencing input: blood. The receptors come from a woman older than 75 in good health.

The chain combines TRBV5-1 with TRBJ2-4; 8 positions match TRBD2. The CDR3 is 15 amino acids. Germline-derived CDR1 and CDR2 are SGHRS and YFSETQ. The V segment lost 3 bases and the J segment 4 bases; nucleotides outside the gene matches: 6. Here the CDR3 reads CASSSERETKNIQYF. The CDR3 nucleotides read TGCGCCAGCAGCTCAGAGCGGGAGACGAAAAACATTCAGTACTTC.

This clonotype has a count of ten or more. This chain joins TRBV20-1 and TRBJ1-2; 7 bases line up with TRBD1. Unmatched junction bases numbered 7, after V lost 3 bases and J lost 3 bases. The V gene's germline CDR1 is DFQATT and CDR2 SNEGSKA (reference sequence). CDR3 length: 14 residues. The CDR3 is CSARAEQGHYGYTF. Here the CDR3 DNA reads TGCAGTGCTAGGGCCGAACAGGGGCACTATGGCTACACCTTC.

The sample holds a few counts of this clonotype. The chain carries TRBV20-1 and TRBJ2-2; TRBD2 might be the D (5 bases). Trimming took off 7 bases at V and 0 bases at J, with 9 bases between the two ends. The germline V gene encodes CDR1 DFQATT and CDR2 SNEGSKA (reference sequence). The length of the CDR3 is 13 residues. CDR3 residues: CSVRGTNTGELFF. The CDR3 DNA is TGCAGTGTAAGAGGGACGAACACCGGGGAGCTGTTTTTT.

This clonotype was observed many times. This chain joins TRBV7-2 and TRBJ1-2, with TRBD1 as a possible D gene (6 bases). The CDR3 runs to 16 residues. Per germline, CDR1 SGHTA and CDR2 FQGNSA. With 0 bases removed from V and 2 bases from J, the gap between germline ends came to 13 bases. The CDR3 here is CASSLAPLGQNYGYTF. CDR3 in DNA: TGTGCCAGCAGCTTAGCCCCTTTGGGACAAAACTATGGCTACACCTTC.

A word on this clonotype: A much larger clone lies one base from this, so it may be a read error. CDR3 in amino acids: CAGGKGTVFNSGANVLTF. The CDR3 DNA reads TGTGCCGGCGGGAAAGGGACAGTCTTTAACTCTGGGGCCAACGTCCTGACTTTC. The V and J genes are TRBV5-6 and TRBJ2-6; D is possibly TRBD1 (7 bases). The germline gives CDR1 SGHDT, CDR2 YYEEEE. The CDR3 is 18 residues long. The ends were cut back, 10 bases at V and 0 bases at J, with 23 bases in the middle. The whole variable domain, remainder taken from reference TRBV5-6 and TRBJ2-6, is DAGVTQSPTHLIKTRGQQVTLRCSPKSGHDTVSWYQQALGQGPQFIFQYYEEEERQRGNFPDRFSGHQFPNYSSELNVNALLLGDSALYLCAGGKGTVFNSGANVLTFGAGSRLTVL.

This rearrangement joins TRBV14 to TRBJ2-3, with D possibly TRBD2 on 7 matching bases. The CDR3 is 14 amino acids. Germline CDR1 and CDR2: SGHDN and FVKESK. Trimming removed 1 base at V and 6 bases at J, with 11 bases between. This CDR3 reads CASSQGGGIDTQYF. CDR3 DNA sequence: TGTGCCAGCAGCCAAGGGGGGGGCATCGATACGCAGTATTTT.

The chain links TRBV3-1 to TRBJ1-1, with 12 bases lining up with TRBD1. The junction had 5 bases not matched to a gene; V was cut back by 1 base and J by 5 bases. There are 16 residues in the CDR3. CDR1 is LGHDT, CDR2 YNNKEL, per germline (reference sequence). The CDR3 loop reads CASSQGGTGGGTEAFF. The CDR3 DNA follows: TGTGCCAGCAGCCAAGGGGGGACAGGGGGCGGGACTGAAGCTTTCTTT.

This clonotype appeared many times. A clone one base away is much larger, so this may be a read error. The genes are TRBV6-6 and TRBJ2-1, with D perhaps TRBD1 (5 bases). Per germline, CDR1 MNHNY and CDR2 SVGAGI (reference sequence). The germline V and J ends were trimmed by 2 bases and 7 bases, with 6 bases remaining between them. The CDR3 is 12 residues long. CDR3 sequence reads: CASSYKGNEQFF. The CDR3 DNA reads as TGTGCCAGCAGTTACAAGGGGAATGAGCAGTTCTTC.

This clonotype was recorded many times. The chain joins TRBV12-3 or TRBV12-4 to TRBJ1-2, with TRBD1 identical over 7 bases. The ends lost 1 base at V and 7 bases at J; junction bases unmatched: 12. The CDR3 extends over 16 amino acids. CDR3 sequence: CASSLVPRGGAFGYTF. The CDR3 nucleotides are TGTGCCAGCAGTTTAGTACCCAGGGGGGGGGCATTTGGCTACACCTTC.

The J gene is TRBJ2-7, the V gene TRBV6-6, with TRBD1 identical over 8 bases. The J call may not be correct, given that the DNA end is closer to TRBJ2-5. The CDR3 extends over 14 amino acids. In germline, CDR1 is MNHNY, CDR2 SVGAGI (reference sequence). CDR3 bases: TGTGCCAGCAGTAAGGACAGGGTTGAAAAGACCCAGTACTTC. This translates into CASSKDRVEKTQYF.

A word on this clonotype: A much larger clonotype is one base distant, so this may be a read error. The CDR3 nucleotides are TGTGCCAGCAGCCCTCTTGTGGACACTGAAGCTTTCTTT. Amino acid sequence: CASSPLVDTEAFF. The chain couples TRBV11-3 to TRBJ1-1; unclear D gene. Per the germline V gene, CDR1 is SGHNT and CDR2 is YENEEA. CDR3 size: 13 residues. V was shortened by 5 bases and J by 3 bases, with 10 bases between the two germline ends.

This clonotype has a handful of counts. CDR3 in amino acids: CASSPDSSGGNYGYTF. For the CDR3, the DNA is TGTGCCAGCAGCCCTGATAGTTCAGGAGGAAACTATGGCTACACCTTC. The chain links TRBV7-9 to TRBJ1-2; D remains unclear. The CDR3 runs 16 residues. Looked up from germline, CDR1 is SEHNR and CDR2 is FQNEAQ (reference sequence). Trimming shortened V by 5 bases and J by 2 bases, and 18 bases separated the two germline ends.

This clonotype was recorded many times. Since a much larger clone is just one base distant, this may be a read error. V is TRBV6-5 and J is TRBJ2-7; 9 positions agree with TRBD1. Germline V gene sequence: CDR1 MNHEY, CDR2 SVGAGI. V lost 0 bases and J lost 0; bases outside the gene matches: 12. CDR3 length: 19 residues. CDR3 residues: CASSYSRVTGGVVSYEQYF. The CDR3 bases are TGTGCCAGCAGTTACTCGAGGGTGACAGGGGGTGTAGTCTCCTACGAGCAGTACTTC.

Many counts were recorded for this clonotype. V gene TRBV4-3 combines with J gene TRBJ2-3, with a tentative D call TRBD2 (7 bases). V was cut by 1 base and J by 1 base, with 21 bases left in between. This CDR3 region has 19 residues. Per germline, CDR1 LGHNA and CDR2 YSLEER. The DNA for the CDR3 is TGCGCCAGCAGCCAAGGGACGGGGGGCAGACTATACGGCACAGATACGCAGTATTTT. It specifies CASSQGTGGRLYGTDTQYF.

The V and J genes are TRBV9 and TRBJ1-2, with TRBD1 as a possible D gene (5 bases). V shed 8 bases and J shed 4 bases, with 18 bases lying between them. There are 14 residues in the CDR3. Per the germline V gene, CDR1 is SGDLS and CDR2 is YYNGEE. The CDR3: CASSKGGTSYGYTF. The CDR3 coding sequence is TGTGCCAGTAGTAAGGGCGGGACCTCCTATGGCTACACCTTC.

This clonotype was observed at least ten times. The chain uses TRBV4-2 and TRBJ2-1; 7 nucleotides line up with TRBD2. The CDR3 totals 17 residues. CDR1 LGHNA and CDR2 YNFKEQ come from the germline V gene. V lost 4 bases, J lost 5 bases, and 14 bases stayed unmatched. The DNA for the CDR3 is TGTGCCAGCAGCCCCGGACCAGCGGGGCGATCTGACAATGAGCAGTTCTTC. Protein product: CASSPGPAGRSDNEQFF.

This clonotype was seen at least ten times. The CDR3 nucleotides are TGTGCCAGCAGCCGCTTGGGGGGAAGCTATGGCTACACCTTC. As protein: CASSRLGGSYGYTF. This chain uses TRBV27 with TRBJ1-2; TRBD1 might be the D (5 bases). From germline, CDR1 is MNHEY and CDR2 SMNVEV (reference sequence). The CDR3 spans 14 residues. V lost 6 bases to trimming and J lost 4 bases, with 15 bases between them.

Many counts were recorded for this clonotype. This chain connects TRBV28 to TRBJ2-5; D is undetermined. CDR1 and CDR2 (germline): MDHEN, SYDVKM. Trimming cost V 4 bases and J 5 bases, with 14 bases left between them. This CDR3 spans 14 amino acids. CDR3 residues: CASSSLGIQETQYF. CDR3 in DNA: TGTGCCAGCAGTTCCTTGGGCATCCAGGAGACCCAGTACTTC.

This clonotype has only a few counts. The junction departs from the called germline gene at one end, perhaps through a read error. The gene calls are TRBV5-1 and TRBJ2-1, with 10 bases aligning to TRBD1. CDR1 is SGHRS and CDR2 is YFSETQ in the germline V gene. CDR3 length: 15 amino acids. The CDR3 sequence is CANSSGTGDLGEQFF. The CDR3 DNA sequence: TGCGCCAACAGCTCCGGGACAGGGGATTTGGGTGAGCAGTTCTTC.

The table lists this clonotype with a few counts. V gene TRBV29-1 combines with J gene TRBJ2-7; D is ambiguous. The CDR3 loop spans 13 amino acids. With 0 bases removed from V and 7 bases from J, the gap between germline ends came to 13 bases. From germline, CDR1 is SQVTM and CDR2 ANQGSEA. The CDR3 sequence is CSVEEAGHPEQYF. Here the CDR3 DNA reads TGCAGCGTTGAAGAAGCTGGGCACCCGGAGCAGTACTTC.